A selection of T cell receptor beta chains follows, all from one sample in a study of early T cells in non-severe SARS-CoV-2 infection. TCRdb itself ran the 5' RACE reads through MiXCR, one entry per CDR3 protein. The sample holds fewer than 100,000 distinct CDR3 sequences, 8.5% to 10% seen once. Sequencing was performed on whole blood. These receptors originate from an adult who was a healthcare worker with PCR-confirmed SARS-CoV-2 infection or an uninfected control (not recorded which). Both conserved end residues are part of each CDR3. A D gene is named only where the DNA matches it firmly. Clone size, where shown, is once, few, many, or a class for clones that have expanded.

size	V	J	D	CDR3	DNA
few	TRBV6-1	TRBJ2-5	NA	CASSEYPVGLGSETQYF	TGTGCCAGCAGTGAATACCCGGTGGGCCTAGGTTCGGAGACCCAGTACTTC
NA	TRBV11-2	TRBJ2-3	NA	CASSSPPSRRKREYF	TGTGCCAGCAGCTCCCCCCCGAGCCGGCGGAAAAGGGAGTATTTT
many	TRBV7-2	TRBJ2-1	TRBD2	CASSLPGFGTSGSNEQFF	TGTGCCAGCAGCTTACCCGGATTCGGGACTAGCGGGAGCAATGAGCAGTTCTTC
many	TRBV7-9	TRBJ2-7	TRBD2	CASSLGLETLSEQYF	TGTGCCAGCAGCTTGGGACTAGAGACCCTTTCCGAGCAGTACTTC
many	TRBV20-1	TRBJ1-5	NA	CSAGAARSGNQPQHF	TGCAGTGCTGGGGCGGCCAGGTCTGGCAATCAGCCCCAGCATTTT
few	TRBV7-9	TRBJ1-5	NA	CASSLEYGGRMSQPQHF	TGTGCCAGCAGCTTAGAGTACGGGGGGCGCATGAGTCAGCCCCAGCATTTT
many	TRBV6-6	TRBJ2-2	NA	CASSRNYNTGELFF	TGTGCCAGCAGCCGAAACTATAACACCGGGGAGCTGTTTTTT
few	TRBV5-1	TRBJ1-1	NA	CASSLGRSYNTEAFF	TGCGCCAGCAGCTTGGGACGGAGTTACAACACTGAAGCTTTCTTT
many	TRBV9	TRBJ2-1	NA	CASSVSPANEQFF	TGTGCCAGCAGCGTGTCGCCTGCGAATGAGCAGTTCTTC
many	TRBV28	TRBJ1-1	NA	CASSPDGRRGEAFF	TGTGCCAGCAGCCCGGACGGGCGACGAGGTGAAGCTTTCTTT
NA	TRBV6-2/TRBV6-3	TRBJ2-5	NA	CASRQDFAAQETQYF	TGTGCCAGCAGGCAGGACTTCGCCGCCCAAGAGACCCAGTACTTC
NA	TRBV5-8	TRBJ2-1	NA	CASSYGLPEQFF	TGTGCCAGCAGCTACGGACTACCTGAGCAGTTCTTC
few	TRBV7-2	TRBJ2-1	TRBD2	CASSFSGSYNEQFF	TGTGCCAGCAGCTTTAGCGGGTCCTACAATGAGCAGTTCTTC
NA	TRBV28	TRBJ2-7	TRBD1	CASSRPGQIYEQYF	TGTGCCAGCAGTCGACCGGGACAGATATACGAGCAGTACTTC
many	TRBV18	TRBJ2-1	TRBD1	CASSLGQVDEQFF	TGTGCCAGCTCACTAGGACAGGTCGATGAGCAGTTCTTC
NA	TRBV4-1	TRBJ2-5	NA	CASSQFPGLPTGETQYF	TGCGCCAGCAGCCAATTTCCGGGACTCCCGACGGGAGAGACCCAGTACTTC
few	TRBV7-9	TRBJ1-3	NA	CASSYRDPTHSGNTIYF	TGTGCCAGCAGCTACCGGGACCCTACGCACTCTGGAAACACCATATATTTT
few	TRBV27	TRBJ2-1	NA	CASGRQFDEQFF	TGTGCCAGCGGGAGGCAGTTCGATGAGCAGTTCTTC
few	TRBV10-1	TRBJ2-1	TRBD1	CASGGQGSYNEQFF	TGCGCCAGCGGGGGACAGGGATCTTACAATGAGCAGTTCTTC
NA	TRBV6-1	TRBJ2-2	NA	CASRLHPTGGGSGELFF	TGTGCCAGCAGACTCCACCCAACCGGGGGTGGATCCGGGGAGCTGTTTTTT
many	TRBV5-5	TRBJ2-7	NA	CASSLRQVGTSSYEQYF	TGTGCCAGCAGCCTCCGACAGGTGGGGACGAGCTCCTACGAGCAGTACTTC
few	TRBV18	TRBJ1-1	TRBD1	CASSRGQERNTEAFF	TGTGCCAGCTCACGCGGACAGGAGAGGAACACTGAAGCTTTCTTT
many	TRBV6-1	TRBJ1-5	NA	CASSQEGVSNQPQHF	TGTGCCAGCAGCCAGGAGGGCGTCAGCAATCAGCCCCAGCATTTT
many	TRBV9	TRBJ2-1	NA	CASSVGTLQGEQFF	TGTGCCAGCAGCGTAGGGACCCTCCAAGGTGAGCAGTTCTTC
NA	TRBV14	TRBJ2-5	NA	CASSPQEDRQYF	TGTGCCAGCAGCCCTCAGGAGGACCGCCAGTACTTC
many	TRBV28	TRBJ2-4	NA	CASSPTGELKNIQYF	TGTGCCAGCAGTCCCACAGGAGAATTGAAAAACATTCAGTACTTC
many	TRBV6-2/TRBV6-3	TRBJ2-4	NA	CASSRTRAYDIQYF	TGTGCCAGCAGTCGTACGAGGGCTTACGACATTCAGTACTTC
NA	TRBV12-3/TRBV12-4	TRBJ2-7	NA	CASSSARGDEQYF	TGTGCCAGCAGTAGCGCGAGGGGAGACGAGCAGTACTTC
NA	TRBV19	TRBJ2-3	NA	CASSKGRRGSTGDPPDTQYF	TGTGCCAGTTCGAAGGGACGCAGGGGGTCAACGGGAGATCCCCCAGATACGCAGTATTTT
many	TRBV6-1	TRBJ2-6	NA	CASTGRSSGANVLTF	TGTGCCAGCACGGGCAGGAGCTCTGGGGCCAACGTCCTGACTTTC
NA	TRBV20-1	TRBJ1-1	NA	CSAKGWGTEAFF	TGCAGTGCTAAGGGCTGGGGCACTGAAGCTTTCTTT
few	TRBV20-1	TRBJ2-3	TRBD2	CSAFRLAGGSDTQYF	TGCAGTGCTTTTCGACTAGCGGGAGGTTCAGATACGCAGTATTTT
many	TRBV28	TRBJ1-1	NA	CASSLPGITEAFF	TGTGCCAGCAGTTTACCAGGCATCACTGAAGCTTTCTTT
few	TRBV10-3	TRBJ2-7	TRBD2	CAIRPGLAGGDEQYF	TGTGCCATCAGACCGGGACTAGCGGGAGGTGACGAGCAGTACTTC
many	TRBV28	TRBJ2-7	NA	CASSHRASSSYEQYF	TGTGCCAGCAGCCATAGGGCTAGCAGTTCCTACGAGCAGTACTTC
many	TRBV7-6	TRBJ2-2	NA	CASSLAQNTGELFF	TGTGCCAGCAGCTTAGCCCAGAACACCGGGGAGCTGTTTTTT
many	TRBV27	TRBJ2-3	TRBD2	CASNPSTWTSPVGGPDTQYF	TGTGCCAGCAACCCTAGCACGTGGACTAGCCCCGTCGGGGGACCAGATACGCAGTATTTT
few	TRBV2	TRBJ2-3	NA	CASTVGLTDTQYF	TGTGCCAGCACGGTCGGTCTCACAGATACGCAGTATTTT
many	TRBV5-1	TRBJ2-3	TRBD1	CASSPRRTGISDTQYF	TGCGCCAGCAGCCCGCGGAGGACAGGCATTTCAGATACGCAGTATTTT
few	TRBV19	TRBJ2-5	NA	CASKSGAGGETQYF	TGTGCCAGTAAGAGCGGGGCAGGGGGAGAGACCCAGTACTTC
many	TRBV12-3/TRBV12-4	TRBJ1-2	TRBD1	CASSSSRDRPYGYTF	TGTGCCAGCAGTTCTTCCCGGGACAGGCCCTATGGCTACACCTTC
few	TRBV5-4	TRBJ2-7	NA	CASSYDTGVEQYF	TGTGCCAGCAGCTACGACACCGGAGTCGAGCAGTACTTC